The clone carrying this T cell receptor beta chain was observed a handful of times. The antigen is unknown. V lost 2 bases, J lost 7 bases, and 15 bases lay in between. CDR1 and CDR2 (germline): SGHDT, YYEEEE. The CDR3 spans 14 residues. This sample was taken from a study of cytotoxic CD8 clonotypes in ibrutinib-treated CLL. Study summary: Overall, some 24 responses were partial and 2 complete; following median around 68 months, around 15 patients stayed remitted and approximately 12 progressed.

Overall study findings and caveats: Baseline levels of clonality went above those of age-matched healthy donors and moved with circulating CD8+ T-cell counts.

Sequencing used immunoSEQ multiplex PCR; TCRdb keeps in-frame clones, though not all of them. Here the sample spans hundreds of thousands of clones, 60% to 75% being singletons. The rearrangement joins TRBV5-6 to TRBJ1-2; D call uncertain. The sequenced sample was PBMCs, obtained after 24 months of ibrutinib treatment. This receptor was identified in a human donor with chronic lymphocytic leukemia. In DNA, the CDR3 is TGTGCCAGCAGCTTTGGCTCATCACCCGGTGGCTACACCTTC. Its translation is CASSFGSSPGGYTF.